The clone carrying this TCR beta chain has only a few counts. The CDR3 end lies 3 residues beyond the end of the read and is filled in from the germline J gene. Repertoires were generated with immunoSEQ multiplex PCR, while TCRdb's copy carries only in-frame clones and drops some. Altogether fewer than 75,000 clones were found in the sample, and no singletons occur. This sample was taken from a study of T cell clonality in common variable immunodeficiency. The trim removed 6 bases at V and 4 bases at J, leaving 5 bases unmatched. Germline CDR1 reads SEHNR; CDR2 reads FQNEAQ (reference sequence). CDR3 length: 13 residues.

The specimen sequenced was peripheral blood mononuclear cells. The clonotype was recovered from a person between 18 and 75 years old in good health. The chain couples TRBV7-9 to TRBJ2-7, with 8 bases that match TRBD2. The CDR3 sequence is CASRGSGAYEQYF. CDR3 DNA (partial): TGTGCCAGCAGGGGTAGCGGGGCGTACGAG.